Each of the 3 T cell receptor beta chains below was sequenced from the same sample in a study of human T cells and chemical hapten exposure. Time point specified: patch test 2, 6 weeks after DPC sensitization. As for treatment: therapeutic diphenylcyclopropenone sensitization with weekly scalp DPC. TCRdb ran MiXCR on the RACE reads and lists one entry per CDR3 protein. The table includes 95,000 or so distinct CDR3 sequences, roughly 11% detected once. Specimen: whole blood, collected in connection with sensitization to the hapten diphenylcyclopropenone (DPC). Receptors originate from a woman aged 40-49 years with alopecia areata. Some clones in this sample may be carry-over from other donors' samples.

The chain uses TRBV9 and TRBJ2-3; D may be TRBD2 (5 bases). Trimming took 2 bases from V and 0 from J, leaving 7 bases between them. The CDR3 spans 14 residues. Germline V gene lookup returns CDR1 SGDLS and CDR2 YYNGEE. The CDR3 DNA is TGTGCCAGCAGCGTGGGAGCGAGCACAGATACGCAGTATTTT. As protein: CASSVGASTDTQYF.

This clonotype showed up just a few times. V and J are TRBV5-1 and TRBJ2-5; D is perhaps TRBD1 (5 bases). Germline V gives CDR1 SGHRS, CDR2 YFSETQ. The CDR3 is 15 amino acids. The V and J ends lost 0 bases and 0 bases respectively, with 9 bases between them. CDR3 in DNA: TGCGCCAGCAGCTTGGATCCAGGGTACCAAGAGACCCAGTACTTC. This sequence encodes CASSLDPGYQETQYF.

This clonotype was detected ten times or more. The chain has TRBV20-1 and TRBJ1-6; possible D gene TRBD1, 6 bases. Germline-derived CDR1 and CDR2 are DFQATT and SNEGSKA (reference sequence). This CDR3 region has 13 residues. This chain's CDR3 is CSSRAGAKSPLHF. The CDR3 DNA is TGCAGCTCCCGGGCAGGGGCGAAATCACCCCTCCACTTT.